The rows below give T cell receptor beta chains drawn from one sample of a study of blood T cell repertoires in COVID-19. TCRdb's table, derived via immunoSEQ multiplex PCR, lists solely in-frame clones and lacks some. The sample contains around 260,000 clones, 75% to 90% of which appear only once. The sample taken for sequencing was peripheral blood. Receptors were obtained from a man in his sixties who had recovered from COVID-19. CDR3s include the opening cysteine and the closing phenylalanine or tryptophan. Fields, in order: D gene, J gene, V gene, CDR3 length, clone size, CDR3 protein, CDR3 DNA. D genes are given only for firm matches. Clone size is given for some rows only: seen once, a few or many times, or a class if the clone is expanded.

d_call: TRBD1
j_call: TRBJ1-6
v_call: TRBV3-1/TRBV3-2
cdr3_length: 14
clone_size: NA
cdr3_aa: CASSPTGTNSPLHF
cdr3_nt: TGTGCCAGCAGCCCGACAGGGACCAATTCACCCCTCCACTTT

d_call: NA
j_call: TRBJ2-7
v_call: TRBV4-1
cdr3_length: 16
clone_size: once
cdr3_aa: CASSQDFGFLPGEQYF
cdr3_nt: TGCGCCAGCAGCCAAGATTTCGGCTTTCTTCCGGGCGAGCAGTACTTC

d_call: TRBD2
j_call: TRBJ2-1
v_call: TRBV5-1
cdr3_length: 16
clone_size: NA
cdr3_aa: CASSLEGSGGRNEQFF
cdr3_nt: TGCGCCAGCAGCTTGGAAGGTAGCGGGGGGCGGAATGAGCAGTTCTTC

d_call: NA
j_call: TRBJ1-2
v_call: TRBV30
cdr3_length: 14
clone_size: few
cdr3_aa: CAWSVDHSVYGYTF
cdr3_nt: TGTGCCTGGAGTGTTGACCACAGTGTCTATGGCTACACCTTC

d_call: TRBD1
j_call: TRBJ2-7
v_call: TRBV9
cdr3_length: 14
clone_size: NA
cdr3_aa: CASSTGDRSYEQYF
cdr3_nt: TGTGCCAGCAGCACAGGGGACAGGTCCTACGAGCAGTACTTC

d_call: TRBD1
j_call: TRBJ1-3
v_call: TRBV2
cdr3_length: 16
clone_size: NA
cdr3_aa: CASGVSAGQGGNTIYF
cdr3_nt: TGTGCCAGCGGAGTTTCGGCGGGACAGGGTGGAAACACCATATATTTT

d_call: TRBD1
j_call: TRBJ2-3
v_call: TRBV5-1
cdr3_length: 14
clone_size: once
cdr3_aa: CASTWDRGEDTQYF
cdr3_nt: TGCGCCAGCACCTGGGACAGAGGAGAAGATACGCAGTATTTT

d_call: NA
j_call: TRBJ2-7
v_call: TRBV6-5
cdr3_length: 14
clone_size: NA
cdr3_aa: CASSKDKVRYEQYF
cdr3_nt: TGTGCCAGCAGCAAGGACAAGGTTAGATACGAGCAGTACTTC

d_call: TRBD1
j_call: TRBJ2-5
v_call: TRBV5-6
cdr3_length: 16
clone_size: NA
cdr3_aa: CASSLVLLDRGETQYF
cdr3_nt: TGTGCCAGCAGCTTGGTTCTCCTCGACAGGGGAGAGACCCAGTACTTC

d_call: NA
j_call: TRBJ2-7
v_call: TRBV5-4
cdr3_length: 11
clone_size: NA
cdr3_aa: CASSLVYEQYF
cdr3_nt: TGTGCCAGCAGCTTGGTATACGAGCAGTACTTC

d_call: NA
j_call: TRBJ2-5
v_call: TRBV3-1/TRBV3-2
cdr3_length: 17
clone_size: once
cdr3_aa: CASSQGLADLSQETQYF
cdr3_nt: TGTGCCAGCAGCCAAGGACTGGCAGACTTATCCCAAGAGACCCAGTACTTC

d_call: NA
j_call: TRBJ2-7
v_call: TRBV5-1
cdr3_length: 14
clone_size: NA
cdr3_aa: CASSSPGQDYEQYF
cdr3_nt: TGCGCCAGCAGCTCACCGGGACAAGACTACGAGCAGTACTTC

d_call: NA
j_call: TRBJ2-3
v_call: TRBV30
cdr3_length: 13
clone_size: NA
cdr3_aa: CARGASGTDTQYF
cdr3_nt: TGTGCCCGGGGGGCCTCCGGCACAGATACGCAGTATTTT

d_call: TRBD2
j_call: TRBJ2-7
v_call: TRBV27
cdr3_length: 16
clone_size: NA
cdr3_aa: CASSPRSGGYGNEQYF
cdr3_nt: TGTGCCAGCAGCCCTAGGAGCGGGGGATATGGAAACGAGCAGTACTTC

d_call: NA
j_call: TRBJ2-7
v_call: TRBV12-5
cdr3_length: 12
clone_size: NA
cdr3_aa: CASGLGPGEQYF
cdr3_nt: TGTGCTAGTGGTCTCGGCCCGGGGGAGCAGTACTTC

d_call: TRBD2
j_call: TRBJ2-7
v_call: TRBV7-8
cdr3_length: 16
clone_size: once
cdr3_aa: CASSLRTSGAPYEQYF
cdr3_nt: TGTGCCAGCAGCTTACGGACTAGCGGAGCCCCCTACGAGCAGTACTTC

d_call: TRBD1
j_call: TRBJ1-6
v_call: TRBV30
cdr3_length: 16
clone_size: few
cdr3_aa: CAWRPTGQGAYSPLHF
cdr3_nt: TGTGCCTGGCGCCCCACGGGACAGGGGGCCTATTCACCCCTCCACTTT

d_call: NA
j_call: TRBJ1-3
v_call: TRBV30
cdr3_length: 13
clone_size: NA
cdr3_aa: CAWSLLSGNTIYF
cdr3_nt: TGTGCCTGGAGCCTACTCTCTGGAAACACCATATATTTT

d_call: NA
j_call: TRBJ1-6
v_call: TRBV18
cdr3_length: 15
clone_size: NA
cdr3_aa: CASSQGSGLDSPLHF
cdr3_nt: TGTGCCAGCTCACAGGGGTCAGGGCTTGATTCACCCCTCCACTTT

d_call: NA
j_call: TRBJ2-1
v_call: TRBV5-1
cdr3_length: 15
clone_size: NA
cdr3_aa: CASSLGSGAVNEQFF
cdr3_nt: TGCGCCAGCAGCTTGGGGTCTGGGGCGGTGAATGAGCAGTTCTTC

d_call: TRBD2
j_call: TRBJ2-1
v_call: TRBV3-1/TRBV3-2
cdr3_length: 14
clone_size: NA
cdr3_aa: CASSQNPSGSEQFF
cdr3_nt: TGTGCCAGCAGCCAGAACCCTAGCGGGAGTGAGCAGTTCTTC

d_call: TRBD1
j_call: TRBJ1-4
v_call: TRBV6-5
cdr3_length: 14
clone_size: NA
cdr3_aa: CASSYSQGDEKLFF
cdr3_nt: TGTGCCAGCAGTTACTCACAGGGGGATGAAAAACTGTTTTTT

d_call: NA
j_call: TRBJ1-3
v_call: TRBV18
cdr3_length: 16
clone_size: NA
cdr3_aa: CASSPSVSISGNTIYF
cdr3_nt: TGTGCCAGCTCACCAAGTGTCAGTATCTCTGGAAACACCATATATTTT

d_call: TRBD2
j_call: TRBJ2-7
v_call: TRBV19
cdr3_length: 15
clone_size: NA
cdr3_aa: CASSIGLAGKYEQYF
cdr3_nt: TGTGCCAGTAGTATAGGACTAGCGGGGAAGTACGAGCAGTACTTC

d_call: NA
j_call: TRBJ2-1
v_call: TRBV25-1
cdr3_length: 13
clone_size: NA
cdr3_aa: CASSEYQNYEQFF
cdr3_nt: TGTGCCAGCAGTGAATACCAAAACTATGAGCAGTTCTTC

d_call: NA
j_call: TRBJ1-2
v_call: TRBV5-1
cdr3_length: 13
clone_size: NA
cdr3_aa: CASSRSEGYGYTF
cdr3_nt: TGCGCCAGCTCGAGGTCGGAAGGCTATGGCTACACCTTC

d_call: NA
j_call: TRBJ1-1
v_call: TRBV19
cdr3_length: 13
clone_size: NA
cdr3_aa: CASSILGGGEAFF
cdr3_nt: TGTGCCAGTAGTATTTTGGGGGGGGGAGAAGCTTTCTTT

d_call: NA
j_call: TRBJ2-7
v_call: TRBV19
cdr3_length: 15
clone_size: few
cdr3_aa: CASSTRHSASGEQYF
cdr3_nt: TGTGCCAGTAGTACCCGACACTCGGCCTCGGGAGAGCAGTACTTC

d_call: NA
j_call: TRBJ2-5
v_call: TRBV5-1
cdr3_length: 16
clone_size: NA
cdr3_aa: CASSLGLGVYQETQYF
cdr3_nt: TGCGCCAGCAGCTTGGGGCTGGGAGTGTACCAAGAGACCCAGTACTTC

d_call: TRBD2
j_call: TRBJ2-7
v_call: TRBV2
cdr3_length: 15
clone_size: NA
cdr3_aa: CASSEGLASSYEQYF
cdr3_nt: TGTGCCAGCAGTGAAGGACTAGCGTCTTCCTACGAGCAGTACTTC

d_call: NA
j_call: TRBJ2-3
v_call: TRBV2
cdr3_length: 13
clone_size: NA
cdr3_aa: CASTFGYTDTQYF
cdr3_nt: TGTGCCAGCACCTTCGGGTACACAGATACGCAGTATTTT

d_call: TRBD1
j_call: TRBJ1-4
v_call: TRBV10-3
cdr3_length: 14
clone_size: NA
cdr3_aa: CAISEGQGNEKLFF
cdr3_nt: TGTGCCATCAGTGAGGGACAGGGGAATGAAAAACTGTTTTTT

d_call: TRBD1
j_call: TRBJ1-6
v_call: TRBV9
cdr3_length: 14
clone_size: NA
cdr3_aa: CASSQQGASSPLHF
cdr3_nt: TGTGCCAGCTCACAACAGGGGGCCAGCTCCCCACTCCACTTT

d_call: NA
j_call: TRBJ2-7
v_call: TRBV28
cdr3_length: 19
clone_size: NA
cdr3_aa: CASSPYSSGFSGVSYEQYF
cdr3_nt: TGTGCCAGCAGTCCATACAGTAGCGGTTTCAGTGGGGTCTCCTACGAGCAGTACTTC

d_call: NA
j_call: TRBJ2-7
v_call: TRBV7-9
cdr3_length: 16
clone_size: NA
cdr3_aa: CASSLGSLGTNYEQYF
cdr3_nt: TGTGCCAGCAGCTTAGGGTCTCTGGGGACAAACTACGAGCAGTACTTC

d_call: TRBD1
j_call: TRBJ1-5
v_call: TRBV19
cdr3_length: 13
clone_size: NA
cdr3_aa: CATTDRSGQPQHF
cdr3_nt: TGTGCCACCACGGACAGGTCAGGTCAGCCCCAGCATTTT

d_call: NA
j_call: TRBJ1-1
v_call: TRBV5-1
cdr3_length: 14
clone_size: once
cdr3_aa: CASSSGGGRTEAFF
cdr3_nt: TGCGCCAGCAGCTCGGGAGGGGGTAGAACTGAAGCTTTCTTT

d_call: NA
j_call: TRBJ1-2
v_call: TRBV21-1
cdr3_length: 19
clone_size: once
cdr3_aa: CASSRETGTVTKPNYGYTF
cdr3_nt: TGTGCCAGCAGCAGAGAAACCGGGACAGTGACCAAACCTAACTATGGCTACACCTTC

d_call: NA
j_call: TRBJ1-2
v_call: TRBV6-5
cdr3_length: 14
clone_size: NA
cdr3_aa: CASSSSRSGRGYTF
cdr3_nt: TGTGCCAGCAGCTCGTCGCGATCCGGTCGTGGCTACACCTTC

d_call: NA
j_call: TRBJ1-1
v_call: TRBV9
cdr3_length: 15
clone_size: NA
cdr3_aa: CASSVVGGSNTEAFF
cdr3_nt: TGTGCCAGCAGCGTAGTCGGGGGGTCGAACACTGAAGCTTTCTTT

d_call: NA
j_call: TRBJ1-3
v_call: TRBV3-1/TRBV3-2
cdr3_length: 14
clone_size: NA
cdr3_aa: CASSHGRPGNTIYF
cdr3_nt: TGTGCCAGCAGCCACGGGAGGCCTGGAAACACCATATATTTT

d_call: NA
j_call: TRBJ1-1
v_call: TRBV29-1
cdr3_length: 13
clone_size: NA
cdr3_aa: CSVDRGAGTEAFF
cdr3_nt: TGCAGCGTTGATCGGGGGGCGGGTACTGAAGCTTTCTTT

d_call: NA
j_call: TRBJ1-2
v_call: TRBV5-6
cdr3_length: 14
clone_size: NA
cdr3_aa: CASSLAAGKASYTF
cdr3_nt: TGTGCCAGCAGCTTGGCGGCAGGGAAAGCGAGCTACACCTTC

d_call: TRBD2
j_call: TRBJ2-1
v_call: TRBV6-1
cdr3_length: 17
clone_size: NA
cdr3_aa: CASSESWVAGRTGEQFF
cdr3_nt: TGTGCCAGCAGTGAGTCGTGGGTAGCGGGGCGGACGGGGGAGCAGTTCTTC

d_call: NA
j_call: TRBJ1-2
v_call: TRBV27
cdr3_length: 14
clone_size: NA
cdr3_aa: CASSFSSYGYGYTF
cdr3_nt: TGTGCCAGCAGTTTCTCCTCCTATGGCTATGGCTACACCTTC

d_call: TRBD1
j_call: TRBJ1-6
v_call: TRBV6-5
cdr3_length: 14
clone_size: NA
cdr3_aa: CASSLDRGPSPLHF
cdr3_nt: TGTGCCAGCAGCCTAGACAGGGGGCCTTCACCCCTCCACTTT

d_call: NA
j_call: TRBJ1-5
v_call: TRBV2
cdr3_length: 15
clone_size: NA
cdr3_aa: CASSGGGSGNQPQHF
cdr3_nt: TGTGCCAGCAGTGGTGGGGGCAGTGGCAATCAGCCCCAGCATTTT

d_call: TRBD1
j_call: TRBJ2-3
v_call: TRBV7-9
cdr3_length: 19
clone_size: NA
cdr3_aa: CASSLARDSGTGRLDTQYF
cdr3_nt: TGTGCCAGCAGCTTAGCACGGGACTCCGGGACAGGGAGATTAGATACGCAGTATTTT

d_call: NA
j_call: TRBJ2-7
v_call: TRBV29-1
cdr3_length: 13
clone_size: NA
cdr3_aa: CSAWSDRTYEQYF
cdr3_nt: TGCAGCGCTTGGAGCGACAGGACCTACGAGCAGTACTTC

d_call: TRBD1
j_call: TRBJ1-1
v_call: TRBV5-4
cdr3_length: 15
clone_size: NA
cdr3_aa: CASSPRTGANTEAFF
cdr3_nt: TGTGCCAGCAGCCCCCGGACAGGGGCGAACACTGAAGCTTTCTTT

d_call: NA
j_call: TRBJ2-4
v_call: TRBV15
cdr3_length: 15
clone_size: NA
cdr3_aa: CATSRDRLAKNIQYF
cdr3_nt: TGTGCCACCAGCAGGGACAGATTAGCCAAAAACATTCAGTACTTC

d_call: TRBD1
j_call: TRBJ2-2
v_call: TRBV7-7
cdr3_length: 16
clone_size: NA
cdr3_aa: CASSLERGRDTGELFF
cdr3_nt: TGTGCCAGCAGCTTAGAAAGGGGGCGAGACACCGGGGAGCTGTTTTTT

d_call: NA
j_call: TRBJ2-7
v_call: TRBV3-1/TRBV3-2
cdr3_length: 13
clone_size: NA
cdr3_aa: CASSQGQGYEQYF
cdr3_nt: TGTGCCAGCAGCCAAGGGCAGGGGTACGAGCAGTACTTC

d_call: TRBD2
j_call: TRBJ2-7
v_call: TRBV6-5
cdr3_length: 14
clone_size: NA
cdr3_aa: CASRMETSAYEQYF
cdr3_nt: TGTGCCAGCAGGATGGAGACTAGCGCCTACGAGCAGTACTTC

d_call: TRBD1
j_call: TRBJ2-3
v_call: TRBV3-1/TRBV3-2
cdr3_length: 15
clone_size: NA
cdr3_aa: CASSQDRGRADTQYF
cdr3_nt: TGTGCCAGCAGCCAGGACAGGGGAAGGGCAGATACGCAGTATTTT